This passage covers 11 T cell receptor beta chains from one sample sequenced in a study of shared clonotypes between healthy human individuals. Clones were read by immunoSEQ multiplex PCR, and TCRdb kept only the in-frame ones, dropping some. The table shows approximately 120,000 clones, with 68% occurring only once. Sequencing was carried out using memory CD8+ T cells sorted from blood. The subset here: CD45RO+ cells pooled with CCR7-negative TemRA cells. The receptors were sampled from a woman in her thirties in good health.

Turning to this clone: A much larger clone is a single base away; this may be a read error. The V and J genes are TRBV27 and TRBJ2-3, with D unclear. Trimming took off 2 bases at V and 4 bases at J, with 7 bases between the two ends. Germline CDR1 and CDR2: MNHEY and SMNVEV (reference sequence). The CDR3 sequence is 13 residues long. The CDR3 sequence is CASSLISSDTQYF. Written as DNA, the CDR3 is TGTGCCAGCAGTTTAATTAGCTCAGATACGCAGTATTTT.

The chain carries TRBV14 and TRBJ2-2; TRBD1 aligns across 11 bases. CDR1 SGHDN and CDR2 FVKESK come from the germline V gene. The CDR3 is 17 residues long. Trimming at V came to 0 bases and at J to 6 bases, leaving 6 bases not matched to a gene. The CDR3, as DNA: TGTGCCAGCAGCCAAGATTTTTGGGACAGGGGGGCCGGGGAGCTGTTTTTT. Its protein is CASSQDFWDRGAGELFF.

Points on this clone: Other DNA sequences within the sample encode an identical CDR3. The rearrangement uses TRBV2 and TRBJ1-4, with a possible D match to TRBD1 (5 bases). The CDR3 has 14 amino acids. Germline lookup yields CDR1 SNHLY and CDR2 FYNNEI. V gave up 8 bases and J gave up 3 bases, with 13 bases separating them. CDR3 coding DNA: TGTGCCAGCGGAGAAGGGACCGCTAATGAAAAACTGTTTTTT. Its translation is CASGEGTANEKLFF.

V is TRBV5-8 and J is TRBJ1-4; possibly TRBD1 for D (6 bases). Trimming removed 4 bases from V and 5 bases from J, with 15 bases in between. The germline V gene encodes CDR1 SGHTS and CDR2 YDEGEE. The CDR3 has 15 residues. The DNA of the CDR3 is TGTGCCAGCAGCCTCTGGACAGACCCAAATGAAAAACTGTTTTTT. This gives the protein CASSLWTDPNEKLFF. The full variable domain, in which reference TRBV5-8 and TRBJ1-4 provide the parts outside the CDR3, is EAGVTQSPTHLIKTRGQQATLRCSPISGHTSVYWYQQALGLGLQFLLWYDEGEERNRGNFPPRFSGRQFPNYSSELNVNALELEDSALYLCASSLWTDPNEKLFFGSGTQLSVL.

For this clone: Other DNA sequences in this sample translate to the same CDR3. The chain couples TRBV5-4 to TRBJ2-7; possible D gene TRBD1, 6 bases. The ends were cut back, 2 bases at V and 3 bases at J, with 9 bases in the middle. Germline CDR1 SGHNT, CDR2 YYREEE (reference sequence). CDR3 length: 13 residues. The CDR3 reads CASSLQGSYEQYF. The CDR3 region has the DNA TGTGCCAGCAGCTTACAGGGAAGCTACGAGCAGTACTTC.

In DNA form, the CDR3 reads TGTGCCAGCAGTGAGCCCCAGGGTCATACGCAGTATTTT. Its protein product is CASSEPQGHTQYF. The gene calls are TRBV28 and TRBJ2-3; maybe TRBD1 (5 bases). The CDR3 length is 13 residues. V gave up 5 bases and J gave up 7 bases, with 13 bases separating them. Per germline, CDR1 MDHEN and CDR2 SYDVKM.

This clone turned up a few times. The rearrangement uses TRBV10-3 and TRBJ1-3, with D possibly TRBD1 on 5 matching bases. Germline assignment: CDR1 ENHRY and CDR2 SYGVKD. V was cut by 7 bases and J by 8 bases, with 15 bases left in between. This CDR3 is 13 amino acids long. In nucleotides, the CDR3 is TGTGCCATCAAGGAGCAGGGTTGGGACACCATATATTTT. Translation: CAIKEQGWDTIYF.

V is TRBV7-9 and J is TRBJ2-5; TRBD1 matches at 7 bases. The junction had 6 bases not matched to a gene; V was cut back by 6 bases and J by 5 bases. The CDR3 sequence is 13 residues long. Per germline, CDR1 SEHNR and CDR2 FQNEAQ (reference sequence). This chain's CDR3 is CASREQGPETQYF. The CDR3 region has the DNA TGTGCCAGCAGGGAACAGGGGCCGGAGACCCAGTACTTC.

The chain uses TRBV9 and TRBJ2-1, with 8 bases fitting TRBD1. The CDR3 length is 15 residues. V lost 4 bases and J lost 9; bases outside the gene matches: 12. CDR1 is SGDLS, CDR2 YYNGEE, per germline. The CDR3 region is CASSTTTGQGAEQFF. As DNA, the CDR3 is TGTGCCAGCAGCACAACGACGGGGCAGGGGGCTGAGCAGTTCTTC.

The rearrangement joins TRBV7-9 to TRBJ1-1, with 7 nucleotides matching TRBD1. From germline, CDR1 is SEHNR and CDR2 FQNEAQ (reference sequence). Trimming took 2 bases from V and 1 from J; bases not matched to a gene: 7. CDR3 length: 16 amino acids. The CDR3 spells CASSLRPTGANTEAFF. The CDR3 DNA sequence: TGTGCCAGCAGCTTACGCCCCACAGGGGCGAACACTGAAGCTTTCTTT.

J is TRBJ2-7 and V is TRBV6-5; unclear D gene. The V end lost 6 bases, the J end lost 2 bases, and 14 bases lay between the germline ends. Germline values: CDR1 MNHEY, CDR2 SVGAGI. CDR3 length: 14 residues. The CDR3 coding sequence is TGTGCCAGCAGCACCAGTCCCCGCCCCTACGAGCAGTACTTC. It yields the protein CASSTSPRPYEQYF.